A single sample is the source of the 29 T cell receptor beta chains below, sequenced in a study of CD8 T cells in Susac syndrome. The RNA input was 0.5 to 1 ug, and it was reverse transcribed with random hexamers. TCRdb re-analysed the immunoSEQ multiplex PCR reads in MiXCR, keeping a single row per CDR3 protein. The table includes 300,000 to 350,000 distinct CDR3 sequences, roughly 94% detected once. The sequencing input was CD4+ T cells from PBMCs. Source of these receptors: a human donor with multiple sclerosis.

The V and J genes are TRBV25-1 and TRBJ2-7, with 8 bases aligning to TRBD1. Looked up from germline, CDR1 is MGHDK and CDR2 is SYGVNS. V was pared by 2 bases and J by 3 bases, with 6 bases of the junction left unmatched. This CDR3 is 15 amino acids long. DNA for the CDR3: TGTGCCAGCAGTGAACTGGGACAGGCTGTCTACGAGCAGTACTTC. Translation: CASSELGQAVYEQYF.

This sequence joins TRBV12-3 or TRBV12-4 and TRBJ2-7; TRBD1 is a possible D gene (6 bases). Trimming removed 5 bases at V and 4 bases at J, with 15 bases between. The CDR3 length is 14 residues. In DNA, the CDR3 is TGTGCCAGCAGTCCCACAGGGATTTGGTACGAGCAGTACTTC. This encodes CASSPTGIWYEQYF.

The rearrangement links TRBV12-5 to TRBJ1-1, with no clear D. CDR1 and CDR2 (germline): LGHNT, FRNRAP. This CDR3 is 15 amino acids long. Between the trimmed V and J ends, which lost 6 bases and 1 base, there was a span of 15 bases. The CDR3 loop is CASGRPGTPNTEAFF. The CDR3 DNA reads as TGTGCTAGTGGCCGTCCAGGAACCCCGAACACTGAAGCTTTCTTT. Complete variable domain (other parts from reference TRBV12-5 and TRBJ1-1): DARVTQTPRHKVTEMGQEVTMRCQPILGHNTVFWYRQTMMQGLELLAYFRNRAPLDDSGMPKDRFSAEMPDATLATLKIQPSEPRDSAVYFCASGRPGTPNTEAFFGQGTRLTVV.

This chain connects TRBV7-9 to TRBJ1-1; a possible D gene is TRBD1 (5 bases). Trimming left V 4 bases short and J 2 bases short, with 14 bases between. The CDR3 covers 15 residues. The germline V gene has CDR1 SEHNR and CDR2 FQNEAQ (reference sequence). The CDR3 spells CASSWGGGGNTEAFF. In DNA form, the CDR3 reads TGTGCCAGCAGCTGGGGGGGAGGTGGTAACACTGAAGCTTTCTTT.

The V call is TRBV12-3 or TRBV12-4, the J call TRBJ1-1; D is undetermined. CDR3 length equals 14 residues. Trimming shortened V by 6 bases and J by 1 base, and 12 bases separated the two germline ends. CDR3 region: CASRTSTANTEAFF. DNA of the CDR3: TGTGCCAGCAGAACAAGTACCGCGAACACTGAAGCTTTCTTT.

The chain is built from TRBV7-2 and TRBJ1-1; 10 nucleotides line up with TRBD1. J was trimmed by 0 bases and V by 5 bases; bases with no gene match: 3. Germline V gene lookup returns CDR1 SGHTA and CDR2 FQGNSA. This CDR3 region has 15 residues. This CDR3 reads CASSRGTGVNTEAFF. For the CDR3, the DNA is TGTGCCAGCAGCCGCGGGACAGGGGTGAACACTGAAGCTTTCTTT.

The chain uses TRBV12-3 or TRBV12-4 and TRBJ1-5, with 10 bases lining up with TRBD1. The CDR3 length is 16 residues. Losses at the gene ends were 4 bases for V and 2 bases for J; bases not matched to a gene: 5. CDR3 nucleotides: TGTGCCAGCAGTTCACGACAGGGGGCGGGCAATCAGCCCCAGCATTTT. As protein: CASSSRQGAGNQPQHF.

The rearrangement links TRBV7-2 to TRBJ2-3, with 7 bases fitting TRBD1. This CDR3 contains 14 residues. Germline V CDR1 and CDR2: SGHTA, FQGNSA. The junction had 5 bases not matched to a gene; V was cut back by 4 bases and J by 4 bases. The CDR3 DNA follows: TGTGCCAGCAGCTCCAACAGGGGAGCAGATACGCAGTATTTT. It encodes CASSSNRGADTQYF.

The rearrangement uses TRBV23-1 and TRBJ1-2; D gene uncertain. TRBV23-1 is flagged as an ORF with uncertain function. The germline V and J ends were trimmed by 8 bases and 8 bases, with 21 bases remaining between them. The length of the CDR3 is 14 residues. The CDR3 loop reads CASPCRGEKKGYTF. The CDR3 region has the DNA TGCGCCAGCCCTTGTCGTGGGGAAAAAAAGGGCTACACCTTC.

The V gene is TRBV5-6, the J gene TRBJ2-7, with D perhaps TRBD1 (6 bases). The CDR3 is made up of 14 amino acids. V was clipped by 4 bases and J by 5 bases, with 16 bases between them. Germline V gives CDR1 SGHDT, CDR2 YYEEEE. CDR3 sequence (DNA): TGTGCCAGCAGCCTTCGGACAGTTTTCGACGAGCAGTACTTC. Its translation is CASSLRTVFDEQYF.

The chain has TRBV7-3 and TRBJ1-6; a weak D match, TRBD1 (6 bases). Trimming removed 2 bases at V and 0 bases at J, with 8 bases between. The CDR3 covers 16 residues. CDR1 and CDR2 from the germline V gene are SGHTA and FQGTGA. CDR3 nucleotides: TGTGCCAGCAGCTTACAGGGGAGCTCCTATAATTCACCCCTCCACTTT. Its translation: CASSLQGSSYNSPLHF. The variable domain in full, completed from reference TRBV7-3 and TRBJ1-6, reads GAGVSQTPSNKVTEKGKYVELRCDPISGHTALYWYRQSLGQGPEFLIYFQGTGAADDSGLPNDRFFAVRPEGSVSTLKIQRTERGDSAVYLCASSLQGSSYNSPLHFGNGTRLTVT.

This rearrangement joins TRBV14 to TRBJ2-3; D uncertain. Looked up from germline, CDR1 is SGHDN and CDR2 is FVKESK. Trimming pared 0 bases from V and 3 bases from J, leaving 7 bases between. The CDR3 covers 14 residues. The CDR3 bases are TGTGCCAGCAGCCAAGAGTGGGGAACAGATACGCAGTATTTT. This codes for CASSQEWGTDTQYF.

The chain has TRBV29-1 and TRBJ2-1, with 9 bases lining up with TRBD2. In germline, CDR1 is SQVTM, CDR2 ANQGSEA. The CDR3 consists of 15 residues. V shed 6 bases and J 9 bases; nucleotides not matched to a gene: 15. CDR3 DNA: TGCAGCGTCAGGTCCAAAGCGGGAGGTTGGGTTGAGCAGTTCTTC. Translating it yields CSVRSKAGGWVEQFF.

This chain connects TRBV11-1 to TRBJ1-2, with 11 bases lining up with TRBD1. CDR3 length: 15 residues. V dropped 5 bases and J dropped 8; count of bases not matched to a gene: 10. From germline, CDR1 is SGHAT and CDR2 FQDESV (reference sequence). The CDR3 loop reads CASSTPGQGVEGYTF. The CDR3 nucleotides are TGTGCCAGCAGCACCCCGGGACAGGGGGTAGAGGGCTACACCTTC.

The rearrangement joins TRBV2 to TRBJ1-1; D call uncertain. V was cut by 5 bases and J by 1 base, with 11 bases left in between. The CDR3 loop spans 14 amino acids. Germline V gene lookup returns CDR1 SNHLY and CDR2 FYNNEI. In DNA form, the CDR3 reads TGTGCCAGCAGTTTGGGCAGAAAGAACACTGAAGCTTTCTTT. Its protein is CASSLGRKNTEAFF.

The chain joins TRBV20-1 to TRBJ1-5; D gene ambiguous. The germline gives CDR1 DFQATT, CDR2 SNEGSKA (reference sequence). The CDR3 consists of 14 residues. Trimming cost V 5 bases and J 3 bases, with 14 bases left between them. Here the CDR3 DNA reads TGCAGTGCTGGTGACGGTATGAACAATCAGCCCCAGCATTTT. It specifies CSAGDGMNNQPQHF.

V usage is TRBV4-1 and J usage is TRBJ2-7; 10 bases align to TRBD1. The CDR3 runs 16 residues. The germline V gene has CDR1 MGHRA and CDR2 YSYEKL. V dropped 4 bases and J dropped 1; count of bases not matched to a gene: 7. DNA of the CDR3: TGCGCCAGCAGCCCCTCCGGGGGACAGGGGTCCTACGAGCAGTACTTC. Translation gives CASSPSGGQGSYEQYF.

V gene TRBV7-2 combines with J gene TRBJ2-4; D is tentatively TRBD1 or TRBD2 (5 bases each). The germline V gene has CDR1 SGHTA and CDR2 FQGNSA. The CDR3 is 14 amino acids. Trimming left V 5 bases short and J 4 bases short, with 12 bases between. CDR3 bases: TGTGCCAGCAGCGACCGGGACGGAAAAAACATTCAGTACTTC. Amino acid sequence: CASSDRDGKNIQYF. The whole variable domain, filled in from reference TRBV7-2 and TRBJ2-4, reads GAGVSQSPSNKVTEKGKDVELRCDPISGHTALYWYRQSLGQGLEFLIYFQGNSAPDKSGLPSDRFSAERTGGSVSTLTIQRTQQEDSAVYLCASSDRDGKNIQYFGAGTRLSVL.

This chain links TRBV5-6 with TRBJ2-3, with D possibly being TRBD2 (5 bases). The germline V gene has CDR1 SGHDT and CDR2 YYEEEE. The CDR3 covers 15 residues. V was clipped by 2 bases and J by 6 bases, with 16 bases between them. This chain's CDR3 is CASSFSFSPGDTQYF. The CDR3 coding sequence is TGTGCCAGCAGCTTTTCGTTTTCCCCGGGGGATACGCAGTATTTT.

The chain uses TRBV19 and TRBJ1-2; D is ambiguous. Trimming removed 5 bases from V and 3 bases from J, with 13 bases in between. This CDR3 comprises 14 residues. Germline V gene lookup returns CDR1 LNHDA and CDR2 SQIVND (reference sequence). CDR3 sequence: CASSGTQLDYGYTF. The CDR3 coding sequence is TGTGCCAGTAGTGGCACGCAGCTCGACTATGGCTACACCTTC.

The gene calls are TRBV5-1 and TRBJ1-2; D is unresolved. The germline V and J ends were trimmed by 0 bases and 4 bases, with 10 bases remaining between them. The CDR3 contains 14 residues. Germline values: CDR1 SGHRS, CDR2 YFSETQ. CDR3 sequence: CASSLAGHPYGYTF. CDR3 sequence (DNA): TGCGCCAGCAGCTTGGCCGGCCATCCCTATGGCTACACCTTC. The full variable domain, rest sourced from reference TRBV5-1 and TRBJ1-2, is KAGVTQTPRYLIKTRGQQVTLSCSPISGHRSVSWYQQTPGQGLQFLFEYFSETQRNKGNFPGRFSGRQFSNSRSEMNVSTLELGDSALYLCASSLAGHPYGYTFGSGTRLTVV.

The rearrangement joins TRBV5-1 to TRBJ2-5; 10 nucleotides align to TRBD1. The trim removed 4 bases at V and 5 bases at J, leaving 11 bases unmatched. The CDR3 runs 16 residues. From germline, CDR1 is SGHRS and CDR2 YFSETQ. The CDR3 spells CASSVDRGPTQETQYF. CDR3 bases: TGCGCCAGCAGCGTAGACAGGGGGCCGACACAGGAGACCCAGTACTTC.

This clonotype was picked up a small number of times. The J gene is TRBJ1-1, the V gene TRBV5-5, with unresolved D. Germline CDR1 and CDR2: SGHKS and YYEKEE (reference sequence). The CDR3 totals 15 residues. With 1 base removed from V and 2 bases from J, the gap between germline ends came to 12 bases. CDR3 region: CASSLPSGVNTEAFF. The CDR3, as DNA: TGTGCCAGCAGCTTGCCGTCAGGAGTTAACACTGAAGCTTTCTTT.

The rearrangement joins TRBV29-1 to TRBJ1-5, with 9 bases lining up with TRBD1. The CDR3 length is 15 residues. The V gene end was trimmed by 6 bases and the J gene end by 3 bases; junction bases not matched to a gene: 9. CDR1 and CDR2 (germline): SQVTM, ANQGSEA. DNA of the CDR3: TGCAGCGTCAAATTTACAGGGGGCAACAATCAGCCCCAGCATTTT. Translated, it gives CSVKFTGGNNQPQHF.

This chain connects TRBV2 to TRBJ1-5; D unresolved. CDR1 SNHLY and CDR2 FYNNEI come from the germline V gene. V lost 0 bases to trimming and J lost 4 bases, with 7 bases between them. The CDR3 contains 14 residues. CDR3 loop: CASSEAQLNQPQHF. In DNA form, the CDR3 reads TGTGCCAGCAGTGAAGCGCAACTAAATCAGCCCCAGCATTTT.

The V and J genes are TRBV19 and TRBJ2-1; D is possibly TRBD1 (5 bases). The CDR3 covers 14 residues. The ends were cut back, 5 bases at V and 5 bases at J, with 13 bases in the middle. In germline, CDR1 is LNHDA, CDR2 SQIVND (reference sequence). The CDR3 region has the DNA TGTGCCAGTAGTTATCTGACAGAAAACAATGAGCAGTTCTTC. Amino acids: CASSYLTENNEQFF.

The chain recombines TRBV5-1 with TRBJ2-5, with 11 bases fitting TRBD2. The CDR3 runs 15 residues. V shed 2 bases, J shed 2 bases, and the junction held 2 bases outside the gene matches. The germline gives CDR1 SGHRS, CDR2 YFSETQ. This CDR3 is CASSFTSGGQETQYF. CDR3 bases: TGCGCCAGCAGCTTTACTAGCGGGGGACAAGAGACCCAGTACTTC.

The chain couples TRBV12-3 or TRBV12-4 to TRBJ2-2; TRBD1 agrees at 8 bases. V gave up 8 bases and J gave up 0 bases; unmatched junction bases: 5. This CDR3 comprises 15 residues. In DNA, the CDR3 is TGTGCCAGCGCGAGACAGGGGTCGAACACCGGGGAGCTGTTTTTT. Protein product: CASARQGSNTGELFF.

The genes are TRBV11-3 and TRBJ2-1, with D unclear. V lost 1 base and J 6 bases, leaving 10 bases between the germline ends. The CDR3 runs to 14 residues. Germline V gene sequence: CDR1 SGHNT, CDR2 YENEEA. Here the CDR3 reads CASSLGGSSNEQFF. CDR3 bases: TGTGCCAGCAGCTTAGGTGGAAGTAGCAATGAGCAGTTCTTC.